Listed below are T cell receptor beta chains from one sample, sequenced in a study of blood T cell repertoires in COVID-19. Measured with immunoSEQ multiplex PCR; TCRdb has only the in-frame clones, and not every one. The table lists about 270,000 clones, roughly 90% of them singletons. The source material was PBMCs or T cells enriched from blood (not recorded which). The receptors here all came from a man aged 35 to 55 who had been exposed to COVID-19. Both conserved end residues are part of each CDR3. The D gene is left open where the match is weak. Some rows have no size entry. The others give once, few or many, or a class for an expanded clone.

abundance,d_gene,v_gene,j_gene,CDR3nt,CDR3aa
-,TRBD2,TRBV24-1,TRBJ2-3,TGTGCCACCAGTGATCCTTCCTCAGCGGGAGGCACAGATACGCAGTATTTT,CATSDPSSAGGTDTQYF
-,TRBD1,TRBV5-1,TRBJ2-5,TGCGCCAGCAGCTCGCATCTGGGACAGGGAGATTGGGAGACCCAGTACTTC,CASSSHLGQGDWETQYF
-,-,TRBV6-5,TRBJ2-2,TGTGCCAGCAGCCCAGGAATAATCACCGGGGAGGAGCTGTTTTTT,CASSPGIITGEELFF
-,TRBD1,TRBV29-1,TRBJ1-1,TGCAGCGTTCGAGGGCCAGGGGGTCTCTGGACTGAAGCTTTCTTT,CSVRGPGGLWTEAFF
-,-,TRBV12-3/TRBV12-4,TRBJ2-2,TGTGCCAGCAGTCTTAGCGACACCGGGGAGCTGTTTTTT,CASSLSDTGELFF
-,-,TRBV4-2,TRBJ2-7,TGTGCCAGCAGCCCCCTGAGAGGACTGGGTTCCTACGAGCAGTACTTC,CASSPLRGLGSYEQYF
-,-,TRBV28,TRBJ1-2,TGTGCCAGCAGTTCCGGGGTCGTCGGTGGCTACACCTTC,CASSSGVVGGYTF
-,TRBD1,TRBV23-1,TRBJ2-1,TGCGCCAAAGCGTCGGGACAGAAGGACAATGAGCAGTTCTTC,CAKASGQKDNEQFF
-,-,TRBV27,TRBJ2-7,TGTGCCACCCGGTACGGGGTAGCGGCCCCTTACGAGCAGTACTTC,CATRYGVAAPYEQYF
-,TRBD1,TRBV5-1,TRBJ2-5,TGCGCCAGCAGCGTAGGACAGGGGGAAGAGACCCAGTACTTC,CASSVGQGEETQYF
-,TRBD2,TRBV19,TRBJ2-1,TGTGCCAGTAGTCCCGGTGAGCGGGAGTCCTACAATGAGCAGTTCTTC,CASSPGERESYNEQFF
-,-,TRBV2,TRBJ1-5,TGTGCCAGCAGTGATAGCCCGAGGCCCCAGCATTTT,CASSDSPRPQHF
-,-,TRBV28,TRBJ1-2,TGTGCCAGCAGTTTAATTCAGGGGCGTAATGGCTACACCTTC,CASSLIQGRNGYTF
-,TRBD1,TRBV28,TRBJ2-7,TGTGCCAGCAGGGACAGGGGCGTCAACGAGCAGTACTTC,CASRDRGVNEQYF
-,-,TRBV28,TRBJ1-2,TGTGCCAGCAGTTTAAAGTCTGCCAGACTCTATGGCTACACCTTC,CASSLKSARLYGYTF
-,-,TRBV2,TRBJ1-4,TGTGCCAGCTGTCTTCTAGATCAAAAACTGTTTTTT,CASCLLDQKLFF
-,-,TRBV6-6,TRBJ2-7,TGTGCCAGCAGTCCTAGCCCGGCGGAAGAGCAGTACTTC,CASSPSPAEEQYF
few,-,TRBV7-3,TRBJ2-1,TGTGCCAGCAGCCGATCAGGCCGCACCGGCCAGGGCAATGAGCAGTTCTTC,CASSRSGRTGQGNEQFF
-,-,TRBV3-1/TRBV3-2,TRBJ2-7,TGTGCCAGCAGCCTGTCTGAACAACGTTGGGAGGAGCAGTACTTC,CASSLSEQRWEEQYF
-,-,TRBV19,TRBJ1-1,TGTGCCAGTACCCAGTCGCTTGAAGCTTTCTTT,CASTQSLEAFF
-,-,TRBV7-8,TRBJ2-7,TGTGCCAGCAGCCCCACTTCGGGGAACGAGCAGTACTTC,CASSPTSGNEQYF
-,-,TRBV28,TRBJ1-5,TGTGCCAGCAGTTTATCCCTCGCAGGGCCGGATCAGCCCCAGCATTTT,CASSLSLAGPDQPQHF
-,-,TRBV18,TRBJ2-2,TGTGCCAGCTCACCTAGAAGAGAAACCGGGGAGCTGTTTTTT,CASSPRRETGELFF
-,TRBD2,TRBV27,TRBJ2-1,TGTGCCATCAGGTCACAGCGGGGTGTGAGTGAGCAGTTCTTC,CAIRSQRGVSEQFF
-,TRBD2,TRBV5-6,TRBJ2-2,TGTGCCAGCAGCTTTGCCGGGAGGGGCACCGGGGAGCTGTTTTTT,CASSFAGRGTGELFF
-,-,TRBV4-1,TRBJ2-2,TGCGCCAGCAGCTTATCAAGTATAAGCGCCGGGGAGCTGTTTTTT,CASSLSSISAGELFF
-,TRBD1,TRBV19,TRBJ2-2,TGTGCCAGTAGGGACAGGGGGCAAACCGGGGAGCTGTTTTTT,CASRDRGQTGELFF
-,-,TRBV11-3,TRBJ1-1,TGTGCCAGCAGATTACAGGGAGGGACTGAAGCTTTCTTT,CASRLQGGTEAFF
-,TRBD2,TRBV19,TRBJ2-7,TGTGCCAGTAGCCGACAGGGTCTAGGACTAGCGGTCTACGAGCAGTACTTC,CASSRQGLGLAVYEQYF
-,TRBD1,TRBV12-5,TRBJ1-2,TGTGCTAGTGGTCGCACCCCAAACCGGCAGGGGGCGGACTACACCTTC,CASGRTPNRQGADYTF
-,TRBD2,TRBV18,TRBJ2-1,TGTGCCAGCCGCCGGGGGGAGCCCTCCTACAATGAGCAGTTCTTC,CASRRGEPSYNEQFF
once,-,TRBV9,TRBJ2-5,TGTGCCAGCAGCGTTACCGAGGAGACCCAGTACTTC,CASSVTEETQYF
-,-,TRBV27,TRBJ2-1,TGTGCCAGCAGTTGGGAGAGATCCAATGAGCAGTTCTTC,CASSWERSNEQFF
-,-,TRBV7-2,TRBJ2-2,TGTGCCAGCAGCTTAGGTTTAGGACAGGGAGGGACCGGGGAGCTGTTTTTT,CASSLGLGQGGTGELFF
-,TRBD2,TRBV3-1/TRBV3-2,TRBJ2-5,TGTGCCAGCAGCCCGGGGACTAGCGGACAAGAGACCCAGTACTTC,CASSPGTSGQETQYF
few,-,TRBV28,TRBJ1-3,TGTGCCAGCAGGAAGCCCCTCTCTGGAAACACCATATATTTT,CASRKPLSGNTIYF
-,TRBD1,TRBV9,TRBJ1-2,TGTGCCAGCAGCGAAGCACCGGGACAGGGGACCTATGGCTACACCTTC,CASSEAPGQGTYGYTF
-,-,TRBV7-9,TRBJ2-7,TGTGCCAGCAGCGGGTCGACAGTAGGAAGCTCCTACGAGCAGTACTTC,CASSGSTVGSSYEQYF
-,TRBD1,TRBV9,TRBJ1-2,TGTGCCAGCACCGTGGACAGGGGGTATGGCTACACCTTC,CASTVDRGYGYTF
-,TRBD1,TRBV6-5,TRBJ1-4,TGTGCCAGCAGGGGACAGGGGGCTCGGGAAAAACTGTTTTTT,CASRGQGAREKLFF
-,-,TRBV19,TRBJ2-4,TGTGCCAGTAGTATTAGCGTCTTAGCCAAAAACATTCAGTACTTC,CASSISVLAKNIQYF
-,-,TRBV5-1,TRBJ2-7,TGCGCCAGCAGCTTGGGAGACAGAATATACGAGCAGTACTTC,CASSLGDRIYEQYF
-,TRBD2,TRBV13,TRBJ2-6,TGTGCCAGCAGCTTATTCAGGGAGGGAGGGCCGACTTTC,CASSLFREGGPTF
-,-,TRBV19,TRBJ2-3,TGTGCCAGTAGTATAGCCGCAGGGATCAACACAGATACGCAGTATTTT,CASSIAAGINTDTQYF
-,-,TRBV5-1,TRBJ1-1,TGCGCCAGCAGCCTATTGGGACAGAACACTGAAGCTTTCTTT,CASSLLGQNTEAFF
-,-,TRBV11-3,TRBJ1-3,TGTGCCAGCAGTTCGGGAGGGTACTCTGGAAACACCATATATTTT,CASSSGGYSGNTIYF
-,-,TRBV12-3/TRBV12-4,TRBJ1-1,TGTGCCAGCGCACCGTACCAGACAGAAGCTTTCTTT,CASAPYQTEAFF
-,-,TRBV28,TRBJ2-1,TGTGCCAGCAGACGTACCAGGGGAACCTACAATGAGCAGTTCTTC,CASRRTRGTYNEQFF